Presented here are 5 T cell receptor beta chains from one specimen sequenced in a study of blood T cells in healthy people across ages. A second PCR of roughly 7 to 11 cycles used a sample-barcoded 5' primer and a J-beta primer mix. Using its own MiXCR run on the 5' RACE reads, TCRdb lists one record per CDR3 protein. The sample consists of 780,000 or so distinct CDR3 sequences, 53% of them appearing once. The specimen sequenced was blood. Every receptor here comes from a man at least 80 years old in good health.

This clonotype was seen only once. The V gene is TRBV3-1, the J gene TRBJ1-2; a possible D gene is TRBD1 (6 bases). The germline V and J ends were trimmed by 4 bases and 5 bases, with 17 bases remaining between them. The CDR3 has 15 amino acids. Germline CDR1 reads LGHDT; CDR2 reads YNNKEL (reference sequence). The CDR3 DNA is TGTGCCAGCAGCCCCGGGGGCTCCGGTCTGTATGGCTACACCTTC. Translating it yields CASSPGGSGLYGYTF.

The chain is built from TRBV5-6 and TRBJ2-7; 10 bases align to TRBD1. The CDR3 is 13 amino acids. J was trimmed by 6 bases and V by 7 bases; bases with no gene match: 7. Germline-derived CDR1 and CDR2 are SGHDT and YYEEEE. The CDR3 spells CASSWDRGFEQYF. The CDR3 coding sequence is TGTGCCAGCTCATGGGACAGGGGTTTCGAGCAGTACTTC. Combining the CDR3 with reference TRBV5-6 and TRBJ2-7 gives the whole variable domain DAGVTQSPTHLIKTRGQQVTLRCSPKSGHDTVSWYQQALGQGPQFIFQYYEEEERQRGNFPDRFSGHQFPNYSSELNVNALLLGDSALYLCASSWDRGFEQYFGPGTRLTVT.

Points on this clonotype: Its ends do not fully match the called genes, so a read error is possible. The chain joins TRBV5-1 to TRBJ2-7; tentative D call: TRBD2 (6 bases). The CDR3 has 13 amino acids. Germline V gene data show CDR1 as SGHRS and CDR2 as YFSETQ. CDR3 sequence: CASSPQVDYERYF. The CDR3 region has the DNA TGCGCCAGTAGTCCCCAGGTGGACTACGAGCGGTACTTC.

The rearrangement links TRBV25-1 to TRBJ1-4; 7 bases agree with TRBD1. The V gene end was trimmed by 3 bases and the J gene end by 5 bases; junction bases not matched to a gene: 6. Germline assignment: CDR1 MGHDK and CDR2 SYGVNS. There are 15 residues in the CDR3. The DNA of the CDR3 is TGTGCCAGCAGTGAGGTGACAGGGAGCAATGAAAAACTGTTTTTT. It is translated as CASSEVTGSNEKLFF.

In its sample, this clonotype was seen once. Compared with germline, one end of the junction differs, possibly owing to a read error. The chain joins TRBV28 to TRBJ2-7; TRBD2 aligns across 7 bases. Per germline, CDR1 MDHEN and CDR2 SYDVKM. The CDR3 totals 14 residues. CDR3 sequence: CASSRGGSSCEQYF. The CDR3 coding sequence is TGTGCCAGCAGTAGAGGCGGGAGCTCCTGCGAGCAGTACTTC.